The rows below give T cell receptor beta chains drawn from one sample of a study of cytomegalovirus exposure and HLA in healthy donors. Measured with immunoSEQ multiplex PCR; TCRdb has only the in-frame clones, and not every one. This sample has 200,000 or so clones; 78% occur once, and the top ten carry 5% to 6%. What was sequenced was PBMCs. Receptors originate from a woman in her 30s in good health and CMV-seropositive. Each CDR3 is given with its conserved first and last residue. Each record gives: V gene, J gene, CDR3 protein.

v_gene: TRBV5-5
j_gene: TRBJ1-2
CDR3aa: CASSLRQVYGYTF

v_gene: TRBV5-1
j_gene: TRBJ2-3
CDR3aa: CASGLAGGARVDTQYF

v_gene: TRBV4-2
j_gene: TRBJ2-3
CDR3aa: CASSPQRTSGSSDTQYF

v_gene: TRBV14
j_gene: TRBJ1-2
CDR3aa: CASSLRQGALLNYGYTF

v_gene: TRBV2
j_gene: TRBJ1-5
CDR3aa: CATGGSGSNQPQHF

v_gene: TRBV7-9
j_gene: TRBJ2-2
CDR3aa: CASSLVQGAGELFF

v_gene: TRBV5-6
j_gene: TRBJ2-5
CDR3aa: CASSVPGLAKETQYF

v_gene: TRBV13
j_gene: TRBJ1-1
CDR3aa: CASSLGTGENTEAFF

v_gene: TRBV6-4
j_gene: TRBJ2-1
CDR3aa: CASSVGGLGYNEQFF

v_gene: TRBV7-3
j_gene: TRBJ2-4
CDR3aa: CASSLNRDNIQYF

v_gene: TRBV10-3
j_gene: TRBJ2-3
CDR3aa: CAITPGGPERGDTQYF

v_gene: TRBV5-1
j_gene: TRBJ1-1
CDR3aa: CASSSQGSLLEAFF

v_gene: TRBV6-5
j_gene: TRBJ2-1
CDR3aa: CASEAGGNNEQFF

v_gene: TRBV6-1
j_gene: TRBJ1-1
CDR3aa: CASRLGQASDTEAFF

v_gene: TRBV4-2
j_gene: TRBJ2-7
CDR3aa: CASSQDAVPRERSYEQYF

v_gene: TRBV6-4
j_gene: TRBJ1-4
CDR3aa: CASSDGGKGGGKLFF

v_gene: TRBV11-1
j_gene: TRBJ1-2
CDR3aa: CASSLDGRSYDGYTF

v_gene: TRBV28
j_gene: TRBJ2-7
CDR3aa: CASSWTGEAIYEQYF

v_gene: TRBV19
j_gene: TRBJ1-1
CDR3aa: CASSMARATEAFF

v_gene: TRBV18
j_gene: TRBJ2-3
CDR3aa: CASSPREQGGTQYF

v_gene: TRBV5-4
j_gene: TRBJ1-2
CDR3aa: CASSSRGAYGYTF

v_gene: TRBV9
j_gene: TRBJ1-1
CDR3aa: CASSVGAGTRTEAFF

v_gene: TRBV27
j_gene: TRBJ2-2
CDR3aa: CASSFRGNTGELFF

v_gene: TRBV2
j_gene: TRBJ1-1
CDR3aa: CASRGDRGGTEAFF

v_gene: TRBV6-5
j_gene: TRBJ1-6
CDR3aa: CASSRWDRGRSPLHF

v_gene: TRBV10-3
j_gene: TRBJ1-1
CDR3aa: CAISEPGRDRKAFF

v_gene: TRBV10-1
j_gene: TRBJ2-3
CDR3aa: CASSERWGADTQYF

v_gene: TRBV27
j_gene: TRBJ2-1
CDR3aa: CASSPTSGSNEQFF

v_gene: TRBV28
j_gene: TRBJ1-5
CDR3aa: CASSLGQKYQPQHF

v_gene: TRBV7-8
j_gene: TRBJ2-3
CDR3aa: CASSGEAGSSTDMQYF

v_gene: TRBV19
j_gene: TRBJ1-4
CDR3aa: CASSRQGTTNEKLFF

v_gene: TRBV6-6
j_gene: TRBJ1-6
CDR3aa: CASSYSVGRSNSPLHF

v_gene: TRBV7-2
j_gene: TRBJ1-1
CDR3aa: CASSEQGAWDTEAFF

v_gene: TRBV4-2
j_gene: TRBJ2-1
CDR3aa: CASSQDTSGGDYNEQFF

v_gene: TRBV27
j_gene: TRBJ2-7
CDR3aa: CASSFVGGAYEQYF

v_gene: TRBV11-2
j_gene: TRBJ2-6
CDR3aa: CASRRAGANVLTF

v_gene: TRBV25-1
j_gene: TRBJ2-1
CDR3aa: CASRHRERYNEQFF

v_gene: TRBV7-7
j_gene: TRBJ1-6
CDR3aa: CASSLGGNNSPLHF

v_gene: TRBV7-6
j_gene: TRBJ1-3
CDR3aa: CASSLVRGQRGDTIYF

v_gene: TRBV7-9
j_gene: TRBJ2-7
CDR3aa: CASRPDRSYEQYF

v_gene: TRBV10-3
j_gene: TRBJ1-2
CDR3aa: CAISDRGYGYTF

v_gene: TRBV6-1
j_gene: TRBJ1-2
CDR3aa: CASSGAGGINGYTF

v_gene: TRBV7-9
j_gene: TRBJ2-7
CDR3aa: CASSWAAGGRYEQYF

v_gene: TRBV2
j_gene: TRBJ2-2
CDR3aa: CASRQGAAGELFF

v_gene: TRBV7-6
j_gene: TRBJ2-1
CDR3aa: CASSLVQREGQGNEQFF

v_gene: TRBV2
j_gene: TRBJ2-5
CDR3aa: CASRIRLAGTETQYF

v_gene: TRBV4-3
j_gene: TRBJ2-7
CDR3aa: CASSQISGGAYEQYF

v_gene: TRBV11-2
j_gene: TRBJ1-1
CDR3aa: CASSLDPSMGGAFF

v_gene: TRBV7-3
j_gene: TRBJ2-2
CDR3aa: CASSSRGGPNTGELFF

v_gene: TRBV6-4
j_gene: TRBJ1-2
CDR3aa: CASSDSMDKSQYTF

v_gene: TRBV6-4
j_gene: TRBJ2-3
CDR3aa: CASSDEGQHTDTQYF

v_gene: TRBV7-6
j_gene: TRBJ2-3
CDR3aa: CASSLPSWEDSTDTQYF

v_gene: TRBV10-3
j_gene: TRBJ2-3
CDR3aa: CAISMTPTDTQYF

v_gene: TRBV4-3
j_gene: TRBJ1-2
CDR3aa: CASSQEGTGHNYGYTF

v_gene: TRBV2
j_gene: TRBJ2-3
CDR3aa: CASKGGASETQYF

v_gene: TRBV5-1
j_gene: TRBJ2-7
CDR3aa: CASSQRPGTVGTTYEQYF

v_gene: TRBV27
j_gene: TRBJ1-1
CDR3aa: CASSPIRGNTEAFF

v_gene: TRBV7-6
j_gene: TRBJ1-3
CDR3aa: CASSLVSAGLGGNTIYF

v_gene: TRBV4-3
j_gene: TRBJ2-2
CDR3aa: CASSQDRPGRVTGELFF

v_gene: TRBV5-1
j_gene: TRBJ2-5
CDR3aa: CASSPLRGVAETQYF